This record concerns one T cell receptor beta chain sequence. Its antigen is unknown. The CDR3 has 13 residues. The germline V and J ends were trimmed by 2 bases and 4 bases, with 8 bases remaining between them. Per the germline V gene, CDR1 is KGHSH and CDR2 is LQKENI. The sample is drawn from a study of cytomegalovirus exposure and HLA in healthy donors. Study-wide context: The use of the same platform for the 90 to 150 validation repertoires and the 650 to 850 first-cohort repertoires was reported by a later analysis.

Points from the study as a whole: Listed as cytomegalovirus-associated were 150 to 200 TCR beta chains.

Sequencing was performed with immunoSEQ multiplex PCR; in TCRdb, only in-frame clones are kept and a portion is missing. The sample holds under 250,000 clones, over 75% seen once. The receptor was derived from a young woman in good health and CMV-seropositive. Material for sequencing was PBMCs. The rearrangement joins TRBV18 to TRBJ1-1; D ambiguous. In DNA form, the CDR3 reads TGTGCCAGCTCACCAGAGAGGAGCACTGAAGCTTTCTTT. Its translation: CASSPERSTEAFF. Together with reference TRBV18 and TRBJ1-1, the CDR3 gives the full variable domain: NAGVMQNPRHLVRRRGQEARLRCSPMKGHSHVYWYRQLPEEGLKFMVYLQKENIIDESGMPKERFSAEFPKEGPSILRIQQVVRGDSAAYFCASSPERSTEAFFGQGTRLTVV.